This is a list of T cell receptor beta chains from one sample in a study of cytomegalovirus exposure and HLA in healthy donors. Using immunoSEQ multiplex PCR, the repertoire was profiled, and TCRdb retains in-frame clones only, with some absent. The sample comprises 50,000 to 80,000 clones, around four fifths of which are singletons, and around 5.1% rests with the top ten. The material sequenced was PBMCs. The receptors come from a male donor in good health and CMV-seropositive. CDR3s include the opening cysteine and the closing phenylalanine or tryptophan. The D gene is left open where the match is weak. A row's size may be missing; if present it is once, few, many or a size class.

-	TRBV9	TRBJ2-3	-	CASSHSTGLPDTQYF	TGTGCCAGCAGCCATAGTACAGGGCTGCCAGATACGCAGTATTTT
-	TRBV28	TRBJ2-1	-	CASSLTGVYNEQFF	TGTGCCAGCAGTCTAACGGGGGTCTACAATGAGCAGTTCTTC
-	TRBV6-1	TRBJ1-1	-	CASSVAGVGAFF	TGTGCCAGCAGTGTCGCAGGGGTTGGAGCTTTCTTT
TRBD1	TRBV19	TRBJ1-4	-	CASSARTGLTEKLFF	TGTGCCAGTAGTGCCCGGACAGGCTTGACGGAAAAACTGTTTTTT
-	TRBV19	TRBJ2-2	once	CASTSVGPRFRTGELFF	TGTGCCAGTACCTCGGTGGGCCCCCGGTTTCGGACCGGGGAGCTGTTTTTT
TRBD2	TRBV28	TRBJ2-7	few	CASSSVGLASGRRSYEQYF	TGTGCCAGCAGTTCAGTGGGGTTGGCTAGCGGGAGGCGGTCCTACGAGCAGTACTTC
TRBD1	TRBV29-1	TRBJ1-2	-	CSGSIKGTGVNGYTF	TGCAGCGGTTCGATCAAGGGGACAGGGGTAAATGGCTACACCTTC
TRBD2	TRBV15	TRBJ2-2	-	CATSRRLAGGTGELFF	TGTGCCACCAGCAGGCGTCTAGCGGGGGGGACCGGGGAGCTGTTTTTT
-	TRBV11-2	TRBJ1-2	-	CASSLGFPQALSGYTF	TGTGCCAGCAGCTTAGGGTTCCCCCAGGCCCTATCGGGCTACACCTTC
TRBD1	TRBV18	TRBJ2-1	once	CASSPQDRQDKQFF	TGTGCCAGCTCACCACAGGACAGGCAAGATAAGCAGTTCTTC
-	TRBV4-1	TRBJ2-6	-	CASSLGRAGAYSGANVLTF	TGCGCCAGCAGCCTGGGTCGGGCGGGGGCCTACTCTGGGGCCAACGTCCTGACTTTC
TRBD1	TRBV30	TRBJ1-6	once	CAWNHRGNSPLHF	TGTGCCTGGAACCACAGGGGTAATTCACCCCTCCACTTT
TRBD1	TRBV7-2	TRBJ2-7	-	CASSSVTGARSYEQYF	TGTGCCAGCAGCTCAGTGACAGGGGCAAGGTCCTACGAGCAGTACTTC
-	TRBV18	TRBJ1-1	-	CASSRDRGITEAFF	TGTGCCAGCTCACGTGACCGGGGAATCACTGAAGCTTTCTTT
-	TRBV5-4	TRBJ1-3	-	CASSPQVPGNTIYF	TGTGCCAGCAGCCCACAGGTTCCTGGAAACACCATATATTTT
-	TRBV7-9	TRBJ1-2	once	CSSGGANYGYTF	TGTTCCAGCGGAGGCGCTAACTATGGCTACACCTTC
TRBD2	TRBV5-4	TRBJ2-7	-	CASSSAGTRSSYEQYF	TGTGCCAGCAGCTCGGCAGGGACTAGGAGCTCCTACGAGCAGTACTTC
TRBD1	TRBV10-2	TRBJ2-1	-	CASTGTGNNEQFF	TGCGCCAGCACCGGGACAGGGAACAATGAGCAGTTCTTC
TRBD1	TRBV28	TRBJ2-7	-	CASSLFRDRDAEQYF	TGTGCCAGCAGTTTATTCCGGGACAGGGACGCGGAGCAGTACTTC
TRBD1	TRBV7-2	TRBJ2-7	-	CASSFGQGYEQYF	TGTGCCAGCAGCTTCGGACAGGGGTACGAGCAGTACTTC
-	TRBV4-1	TRBJ2-7	-	CASSQEWGGAYEQYF	TGCGCCAGCAGCCAAGAATGGGGGGGCGCCTACGAGCAGTACTTC
TRBD2	TRBV5-1	TRBJ2-5	-	CASRTGTSLGQETQYF	TGCGCCAGCAGAACCGGGACTAGCCTGGGACAAGAGACCCAGTACTTC
TRBD1	TRBV7-9	TRBJ2-7	-	CASRQGADEQYF	TGTGCCAGCAGACAGGGGGCCGACGAGCAGTACTTC
TRBD1	TRBV6-5	TRBJ1-1	-	CASSLGQGGRAFF	TGTGCCAGCAGCCTTGGACAGGGAGGCAGGGCTTTCTTT
-	TRBV4-1	TRBJ1-1	-	CASSQLGVEAFF	TGCGCCAGCAGCCAACTAGGAGTTGAAGCTTTCTTT
-	TRBV7-2	TRBJ1-2	-	CASSLAQARYGYTF	TGTGCCAGCAGCTTAGCACAGGCCCGTTATGGCTACACCTTC
-	TRBV16	TRBJ1-1	-	CASSQYTGGNTEAFF	TGTGCCAGCAGCCAATATACGGGAGGTAACACTGAAGCTTTCTTT
TRBD1	TRBV10-1	TRBJ2-7	few	CASGAPRGQLNYEQYF	TGCGCCAGCGGGGCACCTAGGGGACAGTTAAACTACGAGCAGTACTTC